The 26 T cell receptor beta chains reported below all come from one sample, sequenced in a study of control samples from healthy donors and cancer patients. The method was immunoSEQ multiplex PCR; TCRdb's version includes in-frame clones alone and lacks a portion of them. The data contain approximately 150,000 clones, 85% to 95% of them seen just once; the ten biggest clones take up 1.3%. The specimen sequenced was blood. The receptors derive from a woman under 30 in good health.

The V gene is TRBV18, the J gene TRBJ1-5; TRBD1 matches 10 bases. Per germline, CDR1 KGHSH and CDR2 LQKENI. The ends lost 6 bases at V and 6 bases at J; junction bases unmatched: 14. CDR3 length: 17 residues. CDR3 in DNA: TGTGCCAGCTCTCCCGATCTAAGACAGGGGGCTAGTCAGCCCCAGCATTTT. Translating it yields CASSPDLRQGASQPQHF.

V is TRBV2 and J is TRBJ1-1, with a weak D call TRBD1 (5 bases). Between the trimmed V and J ends, which lost 7 bases and 4 bases, there was a span of 13 bases. The germline gives CDR1 SNHLY, CDR2 FYNNEI. This CDR3 has 13 amino acids. The CDR3 reads CASTQIRGTEAFF. The CDR3 DNA is TGTGCCAGCACCCAGATAAGGGGCACTGAAGCTTTCTTT. The full variable domain, with the rest looked up from reference TRBV2 and TRBJ1-1, is EPEVTQTPSHQVTQMGQEVILRCVPISNHLYFYWYRQILGQKVEFLVSFYNNEISEKSEIFDDQFSVERPDGSNFTLKIRSTKLEDSAMYFCASTQIRGTEAFFGQGTRLTVV.

The J gene is TRBJ1-2, the V gene TRBV28; 7 nucleotides align to TRBD1. This CDR3 has 13 residues. The V segment lost 6 bases and the J segment 7 bases; nucleotides outside the gene matches: 8. Germline V gene lookup returns CDR1 MDHEN and CDR2 SYDVKM. DNA of the CDR3: TGTGCCAGCAGCCGACAGGGTCTCCTTGGCTACACCTTC. Encoded protein: CASSRQGLLGYTF.

This chain uses TRBV29-1 with TRBJ2-1; no firm D call. Trimming removed 3 bases from V and 10 bases from J, with 4 bases in between. The germline gives CDR1 SQVTM, CDR2 ANQGSEA. The length of the CDR3 is 9 residues. CDR3 nucleotide sequence: TGCAGCGTTGACTTAGAGCAGTTCTTC. Its protein product is CSVDLEQFF.

This rearrangement joins TRBV6-2 or TRBV6-3 to TRBJ1-5; D is undetermined. Germline-derived CDR1 and CDR2 are MNHEY and SVGEGT. V gave up 6 bases and J gave up 5 bases, with 8 bases separating them. The CDR3 contains 12 residues. The CDR3 here is CASSPGYQPQHF. DNA for the CDR3: TGTGCCAGCAGCCCCGGCTATCAGCCCCAGCATTTT.

V is TRBV19 and J is TRBJ2-2; no clear D. Germline loops: CDR1 LNHDA, CDR2 SQIVND (reference sequence). The CDR3 length is 13 residues. Trimming removed 3 bases from V and 6 bases from J, with 8 bases in between. CDR3 residues: CASSMTKAGELFF. In DNA form, the CDR3 reads TGTGCCAGTAGTATGACAAAGGCCGGGGAGCTGTTTTTT.

J is TRBJ1-5 and V is TRBV11-2; D uncertain. This CDR3 has 15 amino acids. V lost 1 base and J 3 bases, leaving 10 bases between the germline ends. Per the germline V gene, CDR1 is SGHAT and CDR2 is FQNNGV. The chain's CDR3 is CASSLGAAPNQPQHF. The DNA of the CDR3 is TGTGCCAGCAGCTTAGGGGCGGCGCCCAATCAGCCCCAGCATTTT.

DNA for the CDR3: TGTGCCAGTAGTAACTCAGAGAACACTGAAGCTTTCTTT. The encoded protein is CASSNSENTEAFF. The chain links TRBV19 to TRBJ1-1; D is uncertain. The V end was cut by 4 bases, the J end by 1 base, with 7 bases between. Germline lookup yields CDR1 LNHDA and CDR2 SQIVND (reference sequence). The CDR3 is made up of 13 amino acids.

The chain joins TRBV28 to TRBJ1-6; 8 bases fit TRBD1. Trimming cost V 5 bases and J 5 bases; bases outside gene matches: 8. The CDR3 has 16 amino acids. From germline, CDR1 is MDHEN and CDR2 SYDVKM. For the CDR3, the DNA is TGTGCCAGCAGTGACCCGACAGGGGATGATAATTCACCCCTCCACTTT. It translates to CASSDPTGDDNSPLHF. Supplemented by reference TRBV28 and TRBJ1-6, the full variable domain reads DVKVTQSSRYLVKRTGEKVFLECVQDMDHENMFWYRQDPGLGLRLIYFSYDVKMKEKGDIPEGYSVSREKKERFSLILESASTNQTSMYLCASSDPTGDDNSPLHFGNGTRLTVT.

In its sample, this clone was seen once. This rearrangement joins TRBV5-1 to TRBJ2-7; D call uncertain. Germline V lookup: CDR1 SGHRS, CDR2 YFSETQ. The CDR3 sequence is 12 residues long. V was pared by 2 bases and J by 5 bases, with 8 bases between. The CDR3 nucleotides are TGCGCCAGCAGCTTCGATTCCCACGAGCAGTACTTC. It yields the protein CASSFDSHEQYF. Complete variable domain (other parts from reference TRBV5-1 and TRBJ2-7): KAGVTQTPRYLIKTRGQQVTLSCSPISGHRSVSWYQQTPGQGLQFLFEYFSETQRNKGNFPGRFSGRQFSNSRSEMNVSTLELGDSALYLCASSFDSHEQYFGPGTRLTVT.

This clone has just one count. This CDR3 is CASSSGQGIYGYTF. In DNA form, the CDR3 reads TGTGCCAGCAGTTCAGGACAGGGTATCTATGGCTACACCTTC. V gene TRBV28 combines with J gene TRBJ1-2; 8 nucleotides match TRBD1. CDR3 length: 14 amino acids. Trimming removed 4 bases from V and 4 bases from J; junction bases left unmatched: 5. CDR1 is MDHEN and CDR2 is SYDVKM in the germline V gene.

In DNA, the CDR3 is TGTGCCAGTGGGAGTGGTGGGGAGACCCAGTACTTC. It is translated as CASGSGGETQYF. The genes are TRBV19 and TRBJ2-5, with D maybe TRBD2 (5 bases). Germline V lookup: CDR1 LNHDA, CDR2 SQIVND (reference sequence). V lost 8 bases, J lost 5 bases, and 12 bases lay in between. The CDR3 is 12 residues long.

This clone has a handful of counts. V and J are TRBV6-5 and TRBJ1-4; D gene unclear. CDR1 is MNHEY, CDR2 SVGAGI, per germline. V lost 8 bases and J lost 7, with 20 bases in between. This CDR3 is 15 amino acids long. The CDR3 DNA sequence: TGTGCCAGCCAAGGGATGGGCCTGGGTAGTGAAAAACTGTTTTTT. This translates into CASQGMGLGSEKLFF.

The chain couples TRBV27 to TRBJ2-3; D is perhaps TRBD2 (6 bases). Germline CDR1 MNHEY, CDR2 SMNVEV (reference sequence). Trimming removed 3 bases at V and 4 bases at J, with 14 bases between. CDR3 length: 15 residues. CDR3 nucleotides: TGTGCCAGCAGTTTGGGAGGCAGTTTGCCAGATACGCAGTATTTT. Its protein product is CASSLGGSLPDTQYF.

The genes are TRBV4-3 and TRBJ1-4; D is unresolved. Germline V gene lookup returns CDR1 LGHNA and CDR2 YSLEER. CDR3 length equals 14 residues. V lost 1 base and J 10 bases, leaving 13 bases between the germline ends. CDR3 sequence: CASSQGDERGKLFF. CDR3 coding DNA: TGCGCCAGCAGCCAAGGAGACGAAAGAGGAAAACTGTTTTTT.

Note on this clone: Other nucleotide sequences from this sample produce the same CDR3. The chain has TRBV6-6 and TRBJ2-7; D may be TRBD1 (6 bases). The V gene lost 6 bases and the J gene lost 1 base, with 7 bases spanning the gap. The germline gives CDR1 MNHNY, CDR2 SVGAGI (reference sequence). This CDR3 comprises 12 residues. The CDR3 DNA reads as TGTGCCAGCAGCGGACAGTCCTACGAGCAGTACTTC. Amino acid sequence: CASSGQSYEQYF.

The chain joins TRBV5-8 to TRBJ1-6; D not certain. CDR3 length: 16 residues. Germline V CDR1 and CDR2: SGHTS, YDEGEE. The V and J ends lost 6 bases and 7 bases respectively, with 20 bases between them. CDR3 nucleotide sequence: TGTGCCAGCAACCTCTTCTTCGGGGATGGAAATTCACCCCTCCACTTT. Protein sequence: CASNLFFGDGNSPLHF.

The chain recombines TRBV24-1 with TRBJ2-3, with D possibly being TRBD1 or TRBD2 (5 bases each). The CDR3 runs 16 residues. From germline, CDR1 is KGHDR and CDR2 SFDVKD. Trimming removed 4 bases from V and 0 bases from J, with 13 bases in between. The CDR3 nucleotides read TGTGCCACCAGTGACCCCGGGACCCCCAGCACAGATACGCAGTATTTT. Residues: CATSDPGTPSTDTQYF.

This chain connects TRBV7-9 to TRBJ1-1, with D possibly matching TRBD1 (5 bases). Germline CDR1 is SEHNR and CDR2 is FQNEAQ (reference sequence). Deletions cut 5 bases from V and 1 base from J, with 17 bases between. The CDR3 has 16 residues. The CDR3 loop reads CASSRDLLRGNTEAFF. In nucleotides, the CDR3 is TGTGCCAGCAGCCGGGACCTCCTCCGAGGGAACACTGAAGCTTTCTTT.

The V gene is TRBV5-1, the J gene TRBJ1-2; TRBD1 agrees at 9 bases. CDR3 size: 15 residues. Unmatched junction bases numbered 10, after V lost 0 bases and J lost 10 bases. Germline values: CDR1 SGHRS, CDR2 YFSETQ. CDR3 DNA sequence: TGCGCCAGCAGCTTGGGGGGACAGGGCGACATCAACTACACCTTC. It codes for CASSLGGQGDINYTF.

The V and J genes are TRBV7-8 and TRBJ1-1; 7 bases map to TRBD1. Germline trimming cut 7 bases from V and 3 bases from J; bases unmatched to any gene: 5. The CDR3 has 13 residues. From germline, CDR1 is SGHVS and CDR2 FQNEAQ. In DNA form, the CDR3 reads TGTGCCAGCAACACACAGGGGCACACTGAAGCTTTCTTT. This encodes CASNTQGHTEAFF.

The V call is TRBV19, the J call TRBJ1-2, with D perhaps matching TRBD1 (6 bases). The CDR3 loop spans 15 amino acids. V was trimmed by 5 bases and J by 4 bases, leaving 17 bases between them. Germline-derived CDR1 and CDR2 are LNHDA and SQIVND (reference sequence). This CDR3 reads CASSVTQGGGYGYTF. CDR3 bases: TGTGCCAGTAGTGTCACTCAGGGAGGGGGCTATGGCTACACCTTC.

The V gene is TRBV7-2, the J gene TRBJ1-1; D is unresolved. Germline CDR1 SGHTA, CDR2 FQGNSA. The CDR3 runs to 13 residues. The ends were cut back, 4 bases at V and 1 base at J, with 7 bases in the middle. Here the CDR3 reads CASSSRRNTEAFF. For the CDR3, the DNA is TGTGCCAGCAGCTCTAGACGGAACACTGAAGCTTTCTTT. The whole variable domain, filled in from reference TRBV7-2 and TRBJ1-1, reads GAGVSQSPSNKVTEKGKDVELRCDPISGHTALYWYRQSLGQGLEFLIYFQGNSAPDKSGLPSDRFSAERTGGSVSTLTIQRTQQEDSAVYLCASSSRRNTEAFFGQGTRLTVV.

The V gene is TRBV5-1, the J gene TRBJ1-2, with D possibly being TRBD1 (5 bases). The CDR3 runs to 14 residues. Germline CDR1 reads SGHRS; CDR2 reads YFSETQ. V dropped 4 bases and J dropped 8 bases, with 18 bases sitting between them. The CDR3 DNA follows: TGCGCCAGCAGCCCCTATGGTGAAGGGGAGGGCTACACCTTC. As protein: CASSPYGEGEGYTF.

This rearrangement joins TRBV18 to TRBJ1-2, with D possibly TRBD1 on 5 matching bases. V was cut by 2 bases and J by 4 bases, with 14 bases left in between. From germline, CDR1 is KGHSH and CDR2 LQKENI. This CDR3 contains 15 residues. The CDR3 bases are TGTGCCAGCTCACCATCAGGGAACCCTTCCTATGGCTACACCTTC. This sequence encodes CASSPSGNPSYGYTF.

The chain joins TRBV7-2 to TRBJ2-3; TRBD2 is a possible D gene (5 bases). The CDR3 length is 17 residues. Deletions cut 5 bases from V and 0 bases from J, with 18 bases between. The germline V gene encodes CDR1 SGHTA and CDR2 FQGNSA. CDR3 bases: TGTGCCAGCAGCGCCACTGGGAGCTCAATTAGCACAGATACGCAGTATTTT. Amino acid sequence: CASSATGSSISTDTQYF.